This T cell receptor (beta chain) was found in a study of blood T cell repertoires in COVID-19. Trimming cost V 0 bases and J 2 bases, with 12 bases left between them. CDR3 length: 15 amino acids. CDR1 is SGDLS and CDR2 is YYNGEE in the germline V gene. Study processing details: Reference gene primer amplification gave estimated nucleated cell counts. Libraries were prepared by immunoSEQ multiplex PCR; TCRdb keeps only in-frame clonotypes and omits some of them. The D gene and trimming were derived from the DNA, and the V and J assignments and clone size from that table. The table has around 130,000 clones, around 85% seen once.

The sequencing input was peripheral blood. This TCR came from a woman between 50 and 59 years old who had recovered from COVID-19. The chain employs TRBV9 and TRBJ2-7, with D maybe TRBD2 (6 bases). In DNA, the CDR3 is TGTGCCAGCAGCGTAGAAGGTAGCGGCACCTACGAGCAGTACTTC. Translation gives CASSVEGSGTYEQYF.